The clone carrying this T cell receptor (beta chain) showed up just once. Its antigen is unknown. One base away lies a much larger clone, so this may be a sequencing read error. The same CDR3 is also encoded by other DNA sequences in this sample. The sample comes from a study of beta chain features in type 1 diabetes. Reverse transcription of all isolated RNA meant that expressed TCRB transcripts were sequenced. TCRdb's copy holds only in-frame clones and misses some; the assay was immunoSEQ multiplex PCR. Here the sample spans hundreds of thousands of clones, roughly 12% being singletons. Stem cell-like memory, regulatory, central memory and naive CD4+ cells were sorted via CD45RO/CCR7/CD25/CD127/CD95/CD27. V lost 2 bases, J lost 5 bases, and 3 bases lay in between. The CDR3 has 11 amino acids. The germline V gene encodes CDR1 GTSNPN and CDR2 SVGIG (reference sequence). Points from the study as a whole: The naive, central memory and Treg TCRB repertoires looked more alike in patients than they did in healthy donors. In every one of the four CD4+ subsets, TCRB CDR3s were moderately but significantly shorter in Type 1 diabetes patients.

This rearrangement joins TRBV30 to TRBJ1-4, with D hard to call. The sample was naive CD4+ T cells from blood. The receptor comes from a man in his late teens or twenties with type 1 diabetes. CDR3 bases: TGTGCCTGGAGTATCAATGAAAAACTGTTTTTT. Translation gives CAWSINEKLFF.